These 26 T cell receptor beta chains came from one sample sequenced in a study of T-cell reconstitution after alpha-beta-depleted transplantation in children. This sample's TCRbeta library carried unique molecular identifier barcodes. TCRdb re-derived calls from the PCR reads in MiXCR, one entry per CDR3 protein. This table has a few hundred thousand distinct CDR3 sequences, 10% appearing once. The sequenced sample was PBMCs from the stem cell graft donor, obtained from the stem cell graft. These TCRs come from a human donor who donated a stem cell graft to a child with acute lymphoblastic leukemia.

Regarding this clonotype: One end of the junction varies from germline; a read error may be responsible. The gene calls are TRBV20-1 and TRBJ2-6, with 14 bases identical to TRBD2. There are 17 residues in the CDR3. CDR1 and CDR2 from the germline V gene are DFQATT and SNEGSKA (reference sequence). CDR3 amino acids: CGAKGLAGAPGANVLTF. The CDR3 DNA is TGCGGTGCTAAGGGACTAGCGGGAGCCCCTGGGGCCAACGTCCTGACTTTC.

The V gene is TRBV7-9, the J gene TRBJ1-5; the D gene is possibly TRBD1 (6 bases). Trimming removed 8 bases at V and 2 bases at J, with 16 bases between. This CDR3 spans 15 amino acids. Germline CDR1 and CDR2: SEHNR and FQNEAQ (reference sequence). CDR3 loop: CASQRGGGGNQPQHF. The CDR3 coding sequence is TGTGCCAGCCAACGGGGGGGCGGTGGCAATCAGCCCCAGCATTTT.

The sample holds a few counts of this clonotype. CDR3 amino acids: CASSFSRGSSYEQYF. The CDR3 nucleotides are TGTGCCAGCAGTTTTTCGCGGGGTAGCTCCTACGAGCAGTACTTC. The chain joins TRBV27 to TRBJ2-7, with D possibly matching TRBD2 (6 bases). Germline CDR1 MNHEY, CDR2 SMNVEV (reference sequence). This CDR3 region has 15 residues. Deletions cut 3 bases from V and 0 bases from J, with 12 bases between.

A few counts support this clonotype. The rearrangement uses TRBV5-1 and TRBJ2-7; tentatively, D is TRBD2 (6 bases). The CDR3 contains 15 residues. V shed 4 bases and J shed 4 bases, with 18 bases lying between them. CDR1 and CDR2 from the germline V gene are SGHRS and YFSETQ. CDR3 bases: TGCGCCAGCAGCCCCCCAGGAGGGCATCGGTACGAGCAGTACTTC. This gives the protein CASSPPGGHRYEQYF.

This clonotype was seen only a few times. This rearrangement joins TRBV27 to TRBJ1-5; 8 nucleotides agree with TRBD1. The CDR3 is made up of 14 amino acids. J gave up 5 bases and V 3 bases, and 3 bases lay outside the gene matches. Germline CDR1 MNHEY, CDR2 SMNVEV (reference sequence). The CDR3 loop reads CASSFQGAYQPQHF. The CDR3 DNA sequence: TGTGCCAGCAGTTTCCAGGGGGCCTATCAGCCCCAGCATTTT.

The gene calls are TRBV9 and TRBJ2-3, with D maybe TRBD2 (6 bases). V lost 7 bases and J 4 bases, leaving 13 bases between the germline ends. CDR1 is SGDLS, CDR2 YYNGEE, per germline. The CDR3 length is 13 residues. CDR3 amino acids: CASSLALADTQYF. CDR3 coding DNA: TGTGCCAGCTCCCTAGCGCTCGCAGATACGCAGTATTTT.

This clonotype was counted ten times or more. This sequence joins TRBV20-1 and TRBJ2-7; D uncertain. The CDR3 consists of 13 residues. V lost 0 bases and J 3 bases, leaving 9 bases between the germline ends. The V gene's germline CDR1 is DFQATT and CDR2 SNEGSKA (reference sequence). This CDR3 reads CSAREGIFYEQYF. DNA of the CDR3: TGCAGTGCTAGAGAGGGGATCTTCTACGAGCAGTACTTC.

This rearrangement joins TRBV29-1 to TRBJ2-1; D is ambiguous. CDR1 is SQVTM, CDR2 ANQGSEA, per germline. The CDR3 contains 12 residues. The V end was cut by 4 bases, the J end by 10 bases, with 14 bases between. The CDR3: CSVGFRLREQFF. CDR3 bases: TGCAGCGTTGGGTTTCGGTTACGGGAGCAGTTCTTC.

This clonotype was seen ten or more times. This chain uses TRBV27 with TRBJ2-3, with D perhaps matching TRBD2 (6 bases). The CDR3 covers 16 residues. Trimming took 8 bases from V and 3 from J, leaving 21 bases between them. CDR1 and CDR2 (germline): MNHEY, SMNVEV (reference sequence). The CDR3 sequence is CASGLSWGVKTDTQYF. In DNA, the CDR3 is TGTGCCAGCGGCCTCAGTTGGGGGGTAAAGACAGATACGCAGTATTTT.

The CDR3 here is CATSDPLRGSYEQYF. The CDR3 nucleotides are TGTGCCACCAGTGACCCTCTCAGGGGTTCCTACGAGCAGTACTTC. The chain joins TRBV24-1 to TRBJ2-7; D is perhaps TRBD1 (6 bases). This CDR3 spans 15 amino acids. V was clipped by 4 bases and J by 1 base, with 13 bases between them. Germline V lookup: CDR1 KGHDR, CDR2 SFDVKD.

This clonotype was recorded many times. The V call is TRBV20-1, the J call TRBJ2-7; TRBD1 agrees at 9 bases. Germline assignment: CDR1 DFQATT and CDR2 SNEGSKA (reference sequence). The J segment lost 1 base and the V segment lost 0 bases, leaving 7 bases of the junction unmatched. CDR3 length equals 16 residues. CDR3 sequence reads: CSARDRGTGPSYEQYF. The CDR3 bases are TGCAGTGCTAGAGATCGTGGGACAGGGCCATCCTACGAGCAGTACTTC.

The chain recombines TRBV5-5 with TRBJ1-2, with 7 bases fitting TRBD1. The J segment lost 0 bases and the V segment lost 4 bases, leaving 6 bases of the junction unmatched. The CDR3 runs 15 residues. Per the germline V gene, CDR1 is SGHKS and CDR2 is YYEKEE (reference sequence). The CDR3 loop is CASSHRTGANYGYTF. The CDR3 nucleotides are TGTGCCAGCAGCCACCGGACAGGAGCTAACTATGGCTACACCTTC.

V gene TRBV19 combines with J gene TRBJ2-1; TRBD2 agrees at 7 bases. The V gene's germline CDR1 is LNHDA and CDR2 SQIVND (reference sequence). The junction had 7 bases not matched to a gene; V was cut back by 3 bases and J by 8 bases. CDR3 length: 14 amino acids. CDR3 coding DNA: TGTGCCAGTAGTATCTGCACTAGCGCAGATGAGCAGTTCTTC. Protein sequence: CASSICTSADEQFF.

This chain uses TRBV27 with TRBJ1-4; unclear D gene. The CDR3 runs to 16 residues. The V gene lost 3 bases and the J gene lost 5 bases, with 16 bases spanning the gap. Germline values: CDR1 MNHEY, CDR2 SMNVEV (reference sequence). Here the CDR3 DNA reads TGTGCCAGCAGTTTCGGAGACGCTCTAGGGAATGAAAAACTGTTTTTT. This codes for CASSFGDALGNEKLFF.

This clonotype was observed at least ten times. The V gene is TRBV4-1, the J gene TRBJ2-3; TRBD2 agrees at 10 bases. V was clipped by 1 base and J by 7 bases; unmatched bases: 8. The germline V gene has CDR1 MGHRA and CDR2 YSYEKL. The CDR3 runs 16 residues. CDR3 sequence: CASSQGPSGSTNTQYF. The CDR3, as DNA: TGCGCCAGCAGCCAAGGACCTAGCGGGAGTACAAATACGCAGTATTTT.

This clonotype was found many times. The chain employs TRBV12-3 or TRBV12-4 and TRBJ1-1; the D gene is possibly TRBD1 (5 bases). The CDR3 runs 12 residues. Trimming took 4 bases from V and 4 from J, leaving 7 bases between them. As DNA, the CDR3 is TGTGCCAGCAGTTACGGGGGCACTGAAGCTTTCTTT. It codes for CASSYGGTEAFF.

This clonotype showed up just a few times. The rearrangement links TRBV5-1 to TRBJ2-3; D may be TRBD1 (6 bases). The CDR3 extends over 15 amino acids. V was clipped by 3 bases and J by 0 bases, with 11 bases between them. Germline CDR1 is SGHRS and CDR2 is YFSETQ. CDR3 sequence: CASSWDMHSTDTQYF. DNA of the CDR3: TGCGCCAGCAGCTGGGACATGCATAGCACAGATACGCAGTATTTT.

V gene TRBV28 combines with J gene TRBJ2-1; D call uncertain. The CDR3 is 12 residues long. V was pared by 6 bases and J by 7 bases, with 10 bases between. Germline CDR1 reads MDHEN; CDR2 reads SYDVKM. The CDR3 is CASRTANNEQFF. The CDR3 coding sequence is TGTGCCAGCAGGACGGCAAATAATGAGCAGTTCTTC.

V usage is TRBV27 and J usage is TRBJ2-7; 13 bases line up with TRBD2. The germline CDR1 and CDR2 sequences are MNHEY and SMNVEV (reference sequence). The CDR3 covers 17 residues. J lost 2 bases, V lost 5 bases, and 9 bases had no gene match. This CDR3 reads CASSMGLAGRSPYEQYF. The CDR3 coding sequence is TGTGCCAGCAGTATGGGACTAGCGGGACGATCCCCCTACGAGCAGTACTTC.

The chain recombines TRBV5-1 with TRBJ1-6; TRBD1 might be the D (6 bases). Trimming pared 3 bases from V and 8 bases from J, leaving 18 bases between. The CDR3 runs to 16 residues. Germline CDR1 and CDR2: SGHRS and YFSETQ. CDR3 sequence reads: CASSSGQSRAYSPLHF. In DNA form, the CDR3 reads TGCGCCAGCAGCTCCGGACAGAGCCGGGCGTATTCACCCCTCCACTTT.

This clonotype has a handful of counts. This rearrangement joins TRBV5-1 to TRBJ2-1; 13 bases are shared with TRBD2. This CDR3 spans 16 amino acids. Per germline, CDR1 SGHRS and CDR2 YFSETQ. J gave up 5 bases and V 2 bases, and 4 bases lay outside the gene matches. CDR3 loop: CASSFPGLAGDNEQFF. In DNA, the CDR3 is TGCGCCAGCAGCTTCCCAGGACTAGCGGGAGACAATGAGCAGTTCTTC.

V and J are TRBV11-1 and TRBJ2-7; no firm D call. V lost 5 bases, J lost 3 bases, and 29 bases lay in between. The CDR3 is 19 residues long. The germline V gene has CDR1 SGHAT and CDR2 FQDESV (reference sequence). CDR3 amino acids: CASSRTGPYKFIENYEQYF. CDR3 coding DNA: TGTGCCAGCAGCAGAACCGGGCCCTACAAATTCATCGAGAACTACGAGCAGTACTTC.

This clonotype has just a few counts. The V call is TRBV7-8, the J call TRBJ2-5; TRBD2 is a possible D gene (6 bases). The V gene lost 5 bases and the J gene lost 3 bases, with 13 bases spanning the gap. The CDR3 consists of 14 residues. The germline V gene encodes CDR1 SGHVS and CDR2 FQNEAQ. The CDR3 DNA reads TGTGCCAGCAGCACCGGGACTCATGAAGAGACCCAGTACTTC. Translating it yields CASSTGTHEETQYF.

This clonotype was recorded at least ten times. The chain recombines TRBV7-8 with TRBJ2-1, with TRBD2 identical over 8 bases. J lost 7 bases, V lost 3 bases, and 8 bases had no gene match. CDR3 length: 15 amino acids. The germline CDR1 and CDR2 sequences are SGHVS and FQNEAQ. CDR3 sequence: CASSFRRRLANEQFF. CDR3 nucleotide sequence: TGTGCCAGCAGCTTCCGCCGTCGACTAGCGAATGAGCAGTTCTTC.

This clonotype has just a few counts. The chain uses TRBV3-1 and TRBJ1-4, with D hard to call. CDR3 length equals 14 residues. Between the trimmed V and J ends, which lost 0 bases and 8 bases, there was a span of 10 bases. Per the germline V gene, CDR1 is LGHDT and CDR2 is YNNKEL (reference sequence). The CDR3 protein is CASSQDGWGEKLFF. In nucleotides, the CDR3 is TGTGCCAGCAGCCAAGATGGGTGGGGAGAAAAACTGTTTTTT.

This clonotype was seen a few times. V gene TRBV5-6 combines with J gene TRBJ2-5; D is uncertain. There are 13 residues in the CDR3. The germline CDR1 and CDR2 sequences are SGHDT and YYEEEE. The V end was cut by 0 bases, the J end by 3 bases, with 6 bases between. The CDR3 bases are TGTGCCAGCAGCTTGGGTAGTAAAGAGACCCAGTACTTC. Amino acids: CASSLGSKETQYF.